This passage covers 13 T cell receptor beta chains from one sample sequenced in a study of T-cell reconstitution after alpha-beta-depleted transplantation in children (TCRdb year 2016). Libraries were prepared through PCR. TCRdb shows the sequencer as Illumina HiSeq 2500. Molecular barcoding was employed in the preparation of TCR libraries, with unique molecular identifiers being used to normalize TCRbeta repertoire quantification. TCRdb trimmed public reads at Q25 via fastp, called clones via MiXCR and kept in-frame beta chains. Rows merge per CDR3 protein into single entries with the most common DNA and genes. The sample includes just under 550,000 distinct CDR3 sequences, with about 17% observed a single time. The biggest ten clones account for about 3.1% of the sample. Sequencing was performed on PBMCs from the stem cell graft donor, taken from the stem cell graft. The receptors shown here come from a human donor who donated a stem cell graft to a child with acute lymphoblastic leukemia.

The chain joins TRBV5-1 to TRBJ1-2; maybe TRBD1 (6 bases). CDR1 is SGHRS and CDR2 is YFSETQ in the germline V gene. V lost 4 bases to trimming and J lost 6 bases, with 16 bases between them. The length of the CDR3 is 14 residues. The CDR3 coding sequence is TGCGCCAGCAGCCCCGCAGGGGAAGATGATGGCTACACCTTC. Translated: CASSPAGEDDGYTF.

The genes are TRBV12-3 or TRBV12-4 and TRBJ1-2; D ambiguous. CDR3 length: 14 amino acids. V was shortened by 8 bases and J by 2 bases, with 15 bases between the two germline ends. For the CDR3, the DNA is TGTGCCAGCCGAGGAGCCCTGAACAACTATGGCTACACCTTC. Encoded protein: CASRGALNNYGYTF.

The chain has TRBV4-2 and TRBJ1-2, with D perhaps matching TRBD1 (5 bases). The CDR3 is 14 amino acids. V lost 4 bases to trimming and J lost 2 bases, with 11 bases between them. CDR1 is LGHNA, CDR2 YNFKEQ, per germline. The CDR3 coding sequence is TGTGCCAGCAGCCCTACCGGGGCAAACTATGGCTACACCTTC. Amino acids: CASSPTGANYGYTF.

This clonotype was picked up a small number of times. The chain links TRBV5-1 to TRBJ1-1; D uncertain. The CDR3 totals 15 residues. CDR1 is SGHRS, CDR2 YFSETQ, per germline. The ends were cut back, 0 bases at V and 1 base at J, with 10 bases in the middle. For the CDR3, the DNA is TGCGCCAGCAGCTTGGACGGACGGACGAACACTGAAGCTTTCTTT. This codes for CASSLDGRTNTEAFF. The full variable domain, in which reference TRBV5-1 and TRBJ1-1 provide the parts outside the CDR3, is KAGVTQTPRYLIKTRGQQVTLSCSPISGHRSVSWYQQTPGQGLQFLFEYFSETQRNKGNFPGRFSGRQFSNSRSEMNVSTLELGDSALYLCASSLDGRTNTEAFFGQGTRLTVV.

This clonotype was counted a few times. CDR3 protein: CASRSTGDQPQHF. CDR3 in DNA: TGTGCCAGCAGATCTACAGGGGATCAGCCCCAGCATTTT. This chain uses TRBV12-3 or TRBV12-4 with TRBJ1-5; 7 positions match TRBD1. V was pared by 6 bases and J by 5 bases, with 4 bases of the junction left unmatched. The CDR3 covers 13 residues.

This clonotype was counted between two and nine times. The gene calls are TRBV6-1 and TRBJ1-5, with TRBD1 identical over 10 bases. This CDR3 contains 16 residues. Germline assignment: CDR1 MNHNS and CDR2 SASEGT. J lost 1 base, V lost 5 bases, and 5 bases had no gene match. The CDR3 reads CASSRADRGSNQPQHF. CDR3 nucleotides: TGTGCCAGCAGTCGAGCGGACAGGGGGAGCAATCAGCCCCAGCATTTT.

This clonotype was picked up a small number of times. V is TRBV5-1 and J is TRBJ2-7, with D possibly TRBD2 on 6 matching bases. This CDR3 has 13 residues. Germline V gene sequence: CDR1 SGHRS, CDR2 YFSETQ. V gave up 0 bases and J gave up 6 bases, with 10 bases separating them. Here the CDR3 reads CASSLVLAGEQYF. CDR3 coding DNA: TGCGCCAGCAGCTTGGTACTAGCCGGCGAGCAGTACTTC.

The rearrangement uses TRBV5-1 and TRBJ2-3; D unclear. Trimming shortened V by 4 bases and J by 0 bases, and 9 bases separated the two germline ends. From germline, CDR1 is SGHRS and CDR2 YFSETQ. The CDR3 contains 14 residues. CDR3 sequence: CASSGGRSTDTQYF. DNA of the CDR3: TGCGCCAGCAGCGGCGGCAGGAGCACAGATACGCAGTATTTT. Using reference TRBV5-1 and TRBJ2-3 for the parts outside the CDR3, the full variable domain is KAGVTQTPRYLIKTRGQQVTLSCSPISGHRSVSWYQQTPGQGLQFLFEYFSETQRNKGNFPGRFSGRQFSNSRSEMNVSTLELGDSALYLCASSGGRSTDTQYFGPGTRLTVL.

The CDR3 protein is CASRGGADYGYTF. CDR3 DNA sequence: TGTGCCAGCAGAGGGGGCGCGGACTATGGCTACACCTTC. The V gene is TRBV6-1, the J gene TRBJ1-2; TRBD1 aligns across 7 bases. Germline values: CDR1 MNHNS, CDR2 SASEGT. Unmatched junction bases numbered 4, after V lost 6 bases and J lost 3 bases. The CDR3 covers 13 residues.

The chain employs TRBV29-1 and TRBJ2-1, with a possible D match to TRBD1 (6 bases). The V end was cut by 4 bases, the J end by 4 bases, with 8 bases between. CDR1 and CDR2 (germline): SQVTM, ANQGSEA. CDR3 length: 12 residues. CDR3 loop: CSVVQGYNEQFF. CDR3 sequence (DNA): TGCAGCGTTGTGCAGGGGTACAATGAGCAGTTCTTC.

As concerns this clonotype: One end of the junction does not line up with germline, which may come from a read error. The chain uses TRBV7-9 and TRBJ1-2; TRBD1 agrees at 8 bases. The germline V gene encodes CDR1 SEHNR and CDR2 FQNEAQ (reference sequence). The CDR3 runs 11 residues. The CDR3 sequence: CASSSWTGQPF. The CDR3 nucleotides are TGTGCCAGCAGCTCTTGGACAGGGCAGCCCTTC.

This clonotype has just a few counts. CDR3: CASSLGGAGGKLFF. The CDR3 DNA sequence: TGTGCCAGCAGTTTAGGAGGGGCAGGCGGAAAACTGTTTTTT. J is TRBJ1-4 and V is TRBV12-3 or TRBV12-4, with a weak D call TRBD1 (5 bases). Trimming removed 1 base from V and 10 bases from J, with 13 bases in between. This CDR3 is 14 amino acids long.

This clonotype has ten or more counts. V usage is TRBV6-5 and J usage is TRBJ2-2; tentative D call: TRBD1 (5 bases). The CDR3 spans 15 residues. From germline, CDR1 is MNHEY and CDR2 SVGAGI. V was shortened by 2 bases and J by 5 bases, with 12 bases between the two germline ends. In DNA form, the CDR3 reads TGTGCCAGCAGTTACCAGGCAGGGATGACCGGGGAGCTGTTTTTT. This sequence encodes CASSYQAGMTGELFF.